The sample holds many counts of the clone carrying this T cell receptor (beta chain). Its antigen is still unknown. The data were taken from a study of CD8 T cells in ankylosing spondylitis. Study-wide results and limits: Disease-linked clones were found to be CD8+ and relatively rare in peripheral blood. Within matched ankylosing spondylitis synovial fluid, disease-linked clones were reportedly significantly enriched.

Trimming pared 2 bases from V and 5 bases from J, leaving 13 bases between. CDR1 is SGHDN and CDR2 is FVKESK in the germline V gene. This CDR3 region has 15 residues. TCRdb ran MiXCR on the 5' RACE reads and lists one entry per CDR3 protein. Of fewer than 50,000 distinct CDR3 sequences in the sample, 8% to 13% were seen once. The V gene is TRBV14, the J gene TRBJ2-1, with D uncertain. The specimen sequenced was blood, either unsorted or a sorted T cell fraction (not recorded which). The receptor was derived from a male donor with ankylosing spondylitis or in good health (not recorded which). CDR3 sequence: CASSQRISHDNEQFF. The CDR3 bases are TGTGCCAGCAGCCAACGGATTTCGCACGACAATGAGCAGTTCTTC.